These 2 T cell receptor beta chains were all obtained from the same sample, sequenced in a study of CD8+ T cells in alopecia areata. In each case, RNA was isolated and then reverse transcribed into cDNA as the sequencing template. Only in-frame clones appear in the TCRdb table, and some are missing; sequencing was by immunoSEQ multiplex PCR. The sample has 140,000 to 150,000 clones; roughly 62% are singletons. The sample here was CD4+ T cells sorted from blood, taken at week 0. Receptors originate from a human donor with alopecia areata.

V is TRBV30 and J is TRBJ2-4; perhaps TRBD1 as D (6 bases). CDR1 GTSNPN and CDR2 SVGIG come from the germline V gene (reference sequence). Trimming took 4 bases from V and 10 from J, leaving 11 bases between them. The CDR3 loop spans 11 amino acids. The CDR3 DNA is TGTGCCTGGACAGGGGTTGCAATTCAGTACTTC. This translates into CAWTGVAIQYF.

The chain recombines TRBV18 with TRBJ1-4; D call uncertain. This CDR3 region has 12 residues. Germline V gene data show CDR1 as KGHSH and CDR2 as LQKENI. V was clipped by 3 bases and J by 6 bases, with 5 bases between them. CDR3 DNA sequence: TGTGCCAGCTCACCTCGGGATGAAAAACTGTTTTTT. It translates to CASSPRDEKLFF.